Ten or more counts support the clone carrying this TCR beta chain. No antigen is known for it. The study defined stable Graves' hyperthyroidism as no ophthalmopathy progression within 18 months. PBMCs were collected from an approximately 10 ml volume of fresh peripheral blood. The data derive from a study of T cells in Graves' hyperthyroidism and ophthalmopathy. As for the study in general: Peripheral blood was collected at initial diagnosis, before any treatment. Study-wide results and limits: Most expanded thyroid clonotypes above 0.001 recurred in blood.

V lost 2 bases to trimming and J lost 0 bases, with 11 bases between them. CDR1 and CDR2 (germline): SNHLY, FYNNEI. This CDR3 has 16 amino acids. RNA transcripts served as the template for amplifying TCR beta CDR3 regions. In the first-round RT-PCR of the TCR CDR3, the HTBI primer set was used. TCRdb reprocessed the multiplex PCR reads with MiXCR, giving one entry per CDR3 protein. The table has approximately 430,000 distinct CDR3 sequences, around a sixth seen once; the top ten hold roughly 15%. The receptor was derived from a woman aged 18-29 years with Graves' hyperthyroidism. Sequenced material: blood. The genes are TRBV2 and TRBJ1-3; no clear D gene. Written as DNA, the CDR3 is TGTGCCAGCAGTGAACATCACGGCCTCTCTGGAAACACCATATATTTT. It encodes CASSEHHGLSGNTIYF.